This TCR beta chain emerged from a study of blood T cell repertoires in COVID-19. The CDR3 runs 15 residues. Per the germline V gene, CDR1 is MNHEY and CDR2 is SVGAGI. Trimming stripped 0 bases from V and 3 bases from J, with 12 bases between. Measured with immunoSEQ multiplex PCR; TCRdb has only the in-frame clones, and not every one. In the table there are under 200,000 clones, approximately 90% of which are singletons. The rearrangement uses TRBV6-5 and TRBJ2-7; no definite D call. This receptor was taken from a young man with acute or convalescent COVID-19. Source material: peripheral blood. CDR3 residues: CASSYSLLPNYEQYF. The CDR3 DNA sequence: TGTGCCAGCAGTTACTCTTTGCTACCGAACTACGAGCAGTACTTC.